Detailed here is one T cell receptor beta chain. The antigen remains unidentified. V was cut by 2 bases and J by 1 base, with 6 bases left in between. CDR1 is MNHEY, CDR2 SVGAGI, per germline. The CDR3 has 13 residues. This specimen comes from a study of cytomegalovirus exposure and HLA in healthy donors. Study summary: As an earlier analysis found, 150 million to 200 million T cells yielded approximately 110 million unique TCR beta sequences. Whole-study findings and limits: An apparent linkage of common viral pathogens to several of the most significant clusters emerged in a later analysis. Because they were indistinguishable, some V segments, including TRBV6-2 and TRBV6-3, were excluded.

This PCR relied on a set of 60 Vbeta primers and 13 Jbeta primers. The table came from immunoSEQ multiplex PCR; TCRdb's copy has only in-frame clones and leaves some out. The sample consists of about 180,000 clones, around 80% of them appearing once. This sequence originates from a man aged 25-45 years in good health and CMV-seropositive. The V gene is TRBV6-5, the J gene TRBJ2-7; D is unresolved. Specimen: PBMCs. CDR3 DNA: TGTGCCAGCAGTTACGCAGAATCCTACGAGCAGTACTTC. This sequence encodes CASSYAESYEQYF.